The 11 T cell receptor beta chains below were found in one sample sequenced in a study of post-analysis software for immune sequencing data. Study-level results: About 5 TRBV segments occurring more often in patients than controls included TRBV5-6, TRBV5-1 and TRBV20-1.

Incorporated into the TCR beta cDNA libraries were unique molecular identifiers, which served to reduce PCR and sequencing biases. One entry per CDR3 protein, called by TCRdb with MiXCR from the PCR reads. Among hundreds of thousands of distinct CDR3 sequences listed, approximately 60% were seen once. Their recognized antigens are unknown. Sequenced: blood. The receptor source for this set is a girl aged 2-15 years with multiple sclerosis.

In this sample, this clonotype turned up a few times. V is TRBV12-3 or TRBV12-4 and J is TRBJ2-7; D could derive from TRBD1 or TRBD2 (5 bases each). CDR3 length: 10 amino acids. The V end lost 3 bases, the J end lost 12 bases, and 9 bases lay between the germline ends. The CDR3 sequence is CASSFAGTYF. DNA of the CDR3: TGTGCCAGCAGTTTCGCAGGGACGTACTTC.

This chain links TRBV29-1 with TRBJ1-2, with D possibly being TRBD1 (5 bases). The CDR3 length is 13 residues. Germline V gene lookup returns CDR1 SQVTM and CDR2 ANQGSEA. V lost 3 bases and J 0 bases, leaving 8 bases between the germline ends. The CDR3 region has the DNA TGCAGCGTTGAGGGGGATGCTAACTATGGCTACACCTTC. This gives the protein CSVEGDANYGYTF.

The gene calls are TRBV19 and TRBJ1-4; no clear D gene. CDR1 LNHDA and CDR2 SQIVND come from the germline V gene (reference sequence). Trimming removed 3 bases at V and 0 bases at J, with 8 bases between. The CDR3 covers 15 residues. CDR3 nucleotides: TGTGCCAGTAGTATCAAGGACGCAACTAATGAAAAACTGTTTTTT. Encoded protein: CASSIKDATNEKLFF.

The chain combines TRBV29-1 with TRBJ2-3; 14 nucleotides align to TRBD2. Germline assignment: CDR1 SQVTM and CDR2 ANQGSEA. This CDR3 has 16 amino acids. V was pared by 7 bases and J by 4 bases, with 10 bases of the junction left unmatched. The DNA of the CDR3 is TGCAGCGCCGCGCCGGGACTAGCGGGAGCACCAGATACGCAGTATTTT. Translation: CSAAPGLAGAPDTQYF.

The rearrangement joins TRBV5-1 to TRBJ1-4, with D perhaps TRBD1 (6 bases). V was cut by 4 bases and J by 7 bases, with 17 bases left in between. Germline V lookup: CDR1 SGHRS, CDR2 YFSETQ. The CDR3 is 15 residues long. CDR3 loop: CASSGQGTRSEKLFF. The CDR3, as DNA: TGCGCCAGCAGCGGTCAGGGGACGCGAAGTGAAAAACTGTTTTTT.

The rearrangement uses TRBV11-2 and TRBJ1-1; D may be TRBD1 (5 bases). The V end was cut by 6 bases, the J end by 0 bases, with 23 bases between. The length of the CDR3 is 18 residues. Germline V gene sequence: CDR1 SGHAT, CDR2 FQNNGV. The CDR3 region is CASRPYGGPQTLNTEAFF. CDR3 in DNA: TGTGCCAGCAGACCGTACGGGGGACCGCAGACATTGAACACTGAAGCTTTCTTT.

The chain recombines TRBV20-1 with TRBJ2-3; 11 bases line up with TRBD2. Germline CDR1 reads DFQATT; CDR2 reads SNEGSKA (reference sequence). Trimming at V came to 2 bases and at J to 10 bases, leaving 23 bases not matched to a gene. This CDR3 contains 19 residues. The CDR3 reads CSARSREIAGGPVWGAQYF. DNA of the CDR3: TGCAGTGCTAGATCCCGGGAAATAGCGGGGGGGCCGGTGTGGGGTGCGCAGTATTTT.

The chain links TRBV12-3 or TRBV12-4 to TRBJ2-1; 10 bases fit TRBD2. This CDR3 has 15 residues. V lost 6 bases to trimming and J lost 4 bases; unmatched junction nucleotides: 6. CDR3 coding DNA: TGTGCCAGCAGGGTGGGACTAGCGCCTTACAATGAGCAGTTCTTC. As protein: CASRVGLAPYNEQFF.

J is TRBJ1-1 and V is TRBV15, with a possible D match to TRBD1 (5 bases). Germline V gene sequence: CDR1 LNHNV, CDR2 YYDKDF (reference sequence). V lost 7 bases to trimming and J lost 6 bases, with 15 bases between them. The CDR3 covers 13 residues. CDR3 nucleotides: TGTGCCACCAACGACGTTCGGGGACCTGAAGCTTTCTTT. Translating it yields CATNDVRGPEAFF.

This chain joins TRBV12-3 or TRBV12-4 and TRBJ1-6, with 7 bases aligning to TRBD1. This CDR3 is built from 14 residues. The J segment lost 5 bases and the V segment lost 5 bases, leaving 3 bases of the junction unmatched. In DNA form, the CDR3 reads TGTGCCAGCAGTCCCGGGACAGATAATTCACCCCTCCACTTT. It translates to CASSPGTDNSPLHF.

The genes are TRBV12-3 or TRBV12-4 and TRBJ1-6, with D possibly TRBD1 on 6 matching bases. Deletions cut 6 bases from V and 6 bases from J, with 9 bases between. CDR3 length equals 13 residues. CDR3 sequence: CASRDSPNSPLHF. CDR3 DNA sequence: TGTGCCAGCAGGGACAGCCCTAATTCACCCCTCCACTTT.